These T cell receptor beta chains were read from a single sample in a study of blood T cell repertoires in COVID-19. Only in-frame clones appear in the TCRdb table, and some are missing; sequencing was by immunoSEQ multiplex PCR. The sample records 200,000 to 250,000 clones, almost 90% being singletons. The sequenced sample consisted of PBMCs or T cells enriched from blood (not recorded which). Receptors originate from a young man who had been exposed to COVID-19. The CDR3 runs from the conserved cysteine through the conserved F or W. A D gene is named only where the DNA matches it firmly. Where a row states a size, it is once, few, many or the class of an expanded clone; other rows omit it.

clone size,V gene,D gene,J gene,CDR3 DNA,CDR3 protein
-,TRBV11-2,TRBD2,TRBJ2-2,TGTGCCAGCAGCTTAGAGCTAGCGGGGGCCACGAACACCGGGGAGCTGTTTTTT,CASSLELAGATNTGELFF
-,TRBV4-1,-,TRBJ2-2,TGCGCCAGCAGCGGACGGGGATCCGGGGAGCTGTTTTTT,CASSGRGSGELFF
-,TRBV5-1,-,TRBJ2-2,TGCGCCAGCAGCTTGGATGCGGCTGCCGGGGAGCTGTTTTTT,CASSLDAAAGELFF
few,TRBV19,TRBD1,TRBJ1-2,TGTGCCAGTAGTCGACAGGGGGCGCCGGACTACACCTTC,CASSRQGAPDYTF
-,TRBV5-1,-,TRBJ2-7,TGCGCCAGCAGCCGGGACACCTTGGGGGAGCAGTACTTC,CASSRDTLGEQYF
-,TRBV5-1,-,TRBJ2-6,TGCGCCAGCAGCTTGGTCGAGATCGGGGCCAACGTCCTGACTTTC,CASSLVEIGANVLTF
few,TRBV5-4,-,TRBJ2-3,TGTGCCAGCAGCTCCCAGAACACAGATACGCAGTATTTT,CASSSQNTDTQYF
-,TRBV9,-,TRBJ2-2,TGTGCCAGCAGCGTAGCGGGGGATACCGGGGAGCTGTTTTTT,CASSVAGDTGELFF
-,TRBV7-2,TRBD2,TRBJ2-1,TGTGCCAGCAGCTTCGGCGGGGGCTACAATGAGCAGTTCTTC,CASSFGGGYNEQFF
-,TRBV4-3,-,TRBJ2-5,TGCGCCAGCAGCCAAGAAGTGGCGGGGGCGTCCCAGTACTTC,CASSQEVAGASQYF
-,TRBV18,-,TRBJ2-5,TGTGCCAGCTCACCACTGGGAGGACAAGAGACCCAGTACTTC,CASSPLGGQETQYF
-,TRBV6-5,-,TRBJ1-1,TGTGCCGGCAGTTACCCCCGACAGCCCGTGGGCACTGAAGCTTTCTTT,CAGSYPRQPVGTEAFF
once,TRBV10-1,-,TRBJ2-3,TGCGCCAGCAGGGGAGAAAAGGACGACCCCGGGCATACGCAGTATTTT,CASRGEKDDPGHTQYF
-,TRBV7-8,-,TRBJ1-3,TGTGCCAGCAGCCAGTACAGGGTGGGCTCTGGAAACACCATATATTTT,CASSQYRVGSGNTIYF
-,TRBV4-1,-,TRBJ1-1,TGCGCCAGCAGCCAACACAGGGTGAACACTGAAGCTTTCTTT,CASSQHRVNTEAFF
-,TRBV7-2,TRBD1,TRBJ1-1,TGTGCCAGCAGCTTACGGGACAGGGGGCTGGGCACTGAAGCTTTCTTT,CASSLRDRGLGTEAFF
-,TRBV11-3,TRBD1,TRBJ2-1,TGTGCCAGCAGCCTAGACAGGGGCGCGGCGATCTACAATGAGCAGTTCTTC,CASSLDRGAAIYNEQFF
-,TRBV15,-,TRBJ1-3,TGTGCCACCAGTGTGACACGCGCAAACACCATATATTTT,CATSVTRANTIYF
-,TRBV24-1,TRBD2,TRBJ2-2,TGTGCCACCGGGGCGGGGGGTCGTAACACCGGGGAGCTGTTTTTT,CATGAGGRNTGELFF
-,TRBV30,TRBD1,TRBJ1-2,TGTGCCTGGAGTGTAAATAGGGACAGGAGTAACTATGGCTACACCTTC,CAWSVNRDRSNYGYTF
-,TRBV28,-,TRBJ1-2,TGTGCCAGCAGTGCGGACAGTTTTTATGGCTACACCTTC,CASSADSFYGYTF
-,TRBV28,-,TRBJ1-4,TGTGCCAGCAGTTTTCAGGGGACGGCAACTAATGAAAAACTGTTTTTT,CASSFQGTATNEKLFF
-,TRBV7-9,TRBD2,TRBJ2-4,TGTGCCAGCAGGCCCGGAACTAAAGGGACTAGCGAGCACATTCAGTACTTC,CASRPGTKGTSEHIQYF
-,TRBV5-6,TRBD1,TRBJ1-5,TGTGCCAGCAGCCCGGGACAGGGGTATCAGCCCCAGCATTTT,CASSPGQGYQPQHF
-,TRBV15,-,TRBJ2-7,TGTGCCACCAGCAGAGAGGGCCACGAGCAGTACTTC,CATSREGHEQYF
-,TRBV19,-,TRBJ1-1,TGTGCCAGTAGTATGGTACACCGGAACACTGAAGCTTTCTTT,CASSMVHRNTEAFF
-,TRBV18,-,TRBJ2-1,TGTGCCAGCTCACTTACTAGGGTCAATGAGCAGTTCTTC,CASSLTRVNEQFF
-,TRBV28,TRBD1,TRBJ1-2,TGTGCCAGCGTCGTGACAGGGGGCAACTATGGCTACACCTTC,CASVVTGGNYGYTF
-,TRBV29-1,TRBD1,TRBJ1-4,TGCAGCGTGCATATTACAGGGGGGAATGAAAAACTGTTTTTT,CSVHITGGNEKLFF
-,TRBV14,-,TRBJ2-5,TGTGCCAGCAGTCATGCAGGGATCGAGACCCAGTACTTC,CASSHAGIETQYF
-,TRBV18,TRBD2,TRBJ2-7,TGTGCCAGCTCCTCGGGGGGGTTCTACGAGCAGTACTTC,CASSSGGFYEQYF
few,TRBV2,TRBD1,TRBJ2-7,TGTGCCAGCAGCGCTATCGGACAGGGGATAGGATACGAGCAGTACTTC,CASSAIGQGIGYEQYF
-,TRBV4-1,TRBD1,TRBJ1-3,TGCGCCAGCAGCTCTCGCCCGGGGACAGGACGGGACACCATATATTTT,CASSSRPGTGRDTIYF
-,TRBV11-2,TRBD1,TRBJ2-1,TGTGCCAGCAGCCCCGGACAGGGGTACAATGAGCAGTTCTTC,CASSPGQGYNEQFF
-,TRBV24-1,TRBD2,TRBJ2-3,TGTGCCACCAGAAGCGGGGGGTCCACAGATACGCAGTATTTT,CATRSGGSTDTQYF
-,TRBV19,TRBD1,TRBJ1-2,TGTGCCAGTAGTGCTATGACAGGGGTTTTCAATGGCTACACCTTC,CASSAMTGVFNGYTF